This entry features one T cell receptor beta chain sequence. The antigen remains unidentified. The data stem from a study of radiation and T cells in renal cell carcinoma. Study-wide points: No pretreatment tumor biopsies were available for baseline clonotypes. Top tumor clonotypes rose in blood 2 weeks post-radiation, then contracted.

Using immunoSEQ multiplex PCR, the repertoire was profiled, and TCRdb retains in-frame clones only, with some absent. The sample has about 91,000 clones; 82% are singletons. Described time point: baseline pretreatment blood. This sample's treatment: 15 Gy SBRT to primary tumor, nephrectomy 4 weeks later. Radiation-treated patients gave blood at baseline, week 2 and week 4. The CDR3 runs 16 residues. J lost 7 bases, V lost 0 bases, and 8 bases had no gene match. CDR1 is MGHRA and CDR2 is YSYEKL in the germline V gene. The gene calls are TRBV4-1 and TRBJ2-4; 8 positions match TRBD1. Sequenced material: blood, taken from a patient whose treatment included radiotherapy and nephrectomy. This clonotype was obtained from a man aged 60-69 years with renal cell carcinoma. The CDR3 loop is CASSQDVAGGSNIQYF. CDR3 coding DNA: TGCGCCAGCAGCCAAGATGTGGCAGGGGGCTCTAACATTCAGTACTTC.